The rows below give T cell receptor beta chains drawn from one sample of a study of T cells after posttransplantation cyclophosphamide. The data were produced by immunoSEQ multiplex PCR, yet TCRdb's version contains in-frame clones alone and is incomplete. Recorded here are about 24,000 clones, none singletons. Sequenced: PBMCs. The receptors were gathered from a woman between 50 and 59 years old in good health, CMV-negative, and a related stem cell transplant donor. The CDR3 runs from the conserved cysteine through the conserved F or W. Each record gives: CDR3 length, V gene, clone size, J gene, CDR3 protein. Some rows have no size entry. The others give once, few or many, or a class for an expanded clone.

length: 15
V: TRBV19
size: many
J: TRBJ1-5
CDR3: CASSSTGGRHQPQHF

length: 10
V: TRBV4-3
size: many
J: TRBJ2-7
CDR3: CASSTYEQYF

length: 15
V: TRBV6-1
size: many
J: TRBJ2-7
CDR3: CASTSTSGAIYEQYF

length: 14
V: TRBV6-1
size: many
J: TRBJ2-7
CDR3: CASSEDGFAREQYF

length: 18
V: TRBV19
size: many
J: TRBJ2-2
CDR3: CASSRLAGEIHVTGELFF

length: 14
V: TRBV6-4
size: many
J: TRBJ2-2
CDR3: CASTEGPNTGELFF

length: 16
V: TRBV5-1
size: many
J: TRBJ1-1
CDR3: CASSFGQGPMNTEAFF

length: 15
V: TRBV5-1
size: many
J: TRBJ2-7
CDR3: CASSLERTSLGEQYF

length: 15
V: TRBV7-2
size: many
J: TRBJ1-5
CDR3: CASSVQGYGDQPQHF

length: 12
V: TRBV30
size: many
J: TRBJ1-1
CDR3: CAWSTSNTEAFF

length: 20
V: TRBV5-1
size: many
J: TRBJ2-5
CDR3: CASSLGAYSGLAGGQETQYF

length: 14
V: TRBV12-5
size: many
J: TRBJ1-5
CDR3: CASGLGAKGQPQHF

length: 13
V: TRBV5-6
size: many
J: TRBJ1-2
CDR3: CASRQDGHYGYTF

length: 16
V: TRBV9
size: many
J: TRBJ2-2
CDR3: CASSVFHYGRPGELFF

length: 17
V: TRBV15
size: .
J: TRBJ1-6
CDR3: CATKRETPSSYNSPLHF

length: 15
V: TRBV6-6
size: many
J: TRBJ2-1
CDR3: CASSYFRGGDNEQFF

length: 15
V: TRBV11-3
size: many
J: TRBJ2-3
CDR3: CASSPRQGPLDTQYF

length: 13
V: TRBV27
size: many
J: TRBJ1-1
CDR3: CASSGGWNTEAFF

length: 16
V: TRBV7-9
size: many
J: TRBJ2-4
CDR3: CASSLIQGVAKNIQYF

length: 16
V: TRBV7-9
size: many
J: TRBJ1-1
CDR3: CASSQRPGGTNTEAFF

length: 16
V: TRBV10-3
size: many
J: TRBJ2-3
CDR3: CAIHTGTSGSMDTQYF

length: 13
V: TRBV7-2
size: many
J: TRBJ1-1
CDR3: CASSLALRDRAFF

length: 15
V: TRBV7-3
size: many
J: TRBJ2-2
CDR3: CASSLRGAKAGELFF

length: 15
V: TRBV6-5
size: many
J: TRBJ1-3
CDR3: CASSYRGADGNTIYF

length: 13
V: TRBV2
size: many
J: TRBJ2-1
CDR3: CASSVLAGGEQFF

length: 16
V: TRBV27
size: many
J: TRBJ2-1
CDR3: CASSSSPGQGYNEQFF

length: 13
V: TRBV6-6
size: many
J: TRBJ2-2
CDR3: CASSYHQTGELFF

length: 14
V: TRBV27
size: many
J: TRBJ1-3
CDR3: CASSPAGSGNTIYF

length: 15
V: TRBV5-1
size: medium-sized
J: TRBJ1-1
CDR3: CASSLGSGPGSEAFF